This passage covers 29 T cell receptor beta chains from one sample sequenced in a study of T cell responses to AZD1222 COVID-19 vaccine. Generated by immunoSEQ multiplex PCR, the TCRdb table keeps only in-frame clones and is missing some. The table has some 140,000 clones, about 92% seen once. Material: peripheral blood, obtained on day 0 of AZD1222 vaccination. These TCRs come from an adult in good health.

This sequence joins TRBV19 and TRBJ1-5; D not resolved. Per the germline V gene, CDR1 is LNHDA and CDR2 is SQIVND (reference sequence). Trimming removed 10 bases from V and 2 bases from J, with 12 bases in between. This CDR3 is 13 amino acids long. This CDR3 reads CATGSTGNQPQHF. The CDR3, as DNA: TGTGCCACGGGATCGACGGGCAATCAGCCCCAGCATTTT.

This clone was counted once. V usage is TRBV5-1 and J usage is TRBJ1-2; tentatively, D is TRBD1 (6 bases). Trimming took off 3 bases at V and 7 bases at J, with 10 bases between the two ends. Germline CDR1 and CDR2: SGHRS and YFSETQ. The CDR3 consists of 12 residues. The CDR3 is CASSSQGPGYTF. For the CDR3, the DNA is TGCGCCAGCAGCTCGCAGGGGCCTGGCTACACCTTC.

This sequence joins TRBV6-5 and TRBJ2-7; D is perhaps TRBD1 (6 bases). V was pared by 10 bases and J by 0 bases, with 19 bases between. The V gene's germline CDR1 is MNHEY and CDR2 SVGAGI. The CDR3 totals 15 residues. Here the CDR3 reads CATGPVGQFSYEQYF. The CDR3 DNA is TGTGCCACCGGTCCCGTCGGACAGTTCTCCTACGAGCAGTACTTC.

The chain joins TRBV3-1 (or the pseudogene TRBV3-2) to TRBJ1-1, with a tentative D call TRBD1 (5 bases). The CDR3 contains 13 residues. Trimming shortened V by 3 bases and J by 3 bases, and 8 bases separated the two germline ends. Germline V gene data show CDR1 as LGHDT and CDR2 as YNNKEL (reference sequence). The CDR3 sequence: CASSQWGDTEAFF. Written as DNA, the CDR3 is TGTGCCAGCAGCCAGTGGGGGGACACTGAAGCTTTCTTT.

In this sample, this clone turned up once. This chain uses TRBV6-4 with TRBJ2-3; 7 positions agree with TRBD1. V lost 6 bases to trimming and J lost 2 bases; unmatched junction nucleotides: 11. Per the germline V gene, CDR1 is MRHNA and CDR2 is SNTAGT. The CDR3 has 16 residues. CDR3 in DNA: TGTGCCAGCAGCGTTTCCGGGACAGACCACACAGATACGCAGTATTTT. It encodes CASSVSGTDHTDTQYF.

This rearrangement joins TRBV7-9 to TRBJ2-5; D ambiguous. Germline V gene lookup returns CDR1 SEHNR and CDR2 FQNEAQ (reference sequence). Trimming removed 1 base at V and 5 bases at J, with 5 bases between. The CDR3 is 12 amino acids. This CDR3 reads CASSLVQETQYF. As DNA, the CDR3 is TGTGCCAGCAGCTTAGTGCAGGAGACCCAGTACTTC.

The sample holds a few counts of this clone. The V gene is TRBV7-2, the J gene TRBJ2-5; D not resolved. This CDR3 is built from 14 residues. Between the trimmed V and J ends, which lost 0 bases and 4 bases, there was a span of 9 bases. The V gene's germline CDR1 is SGHTA and CDR2 FQGNSA. The CDR3 sequence: CASSLAQMRETQYF. For the CDR3, the DNA is TGTGCCAGCAGCTTAGCGCAAATGAGAGAGACCCAGTACTTC.

The gene calls are TRBV10-3 and TRBJ1-2; 9 nucleotides align to TRBD1. The germline V gene has CDR1 ENHRY and CDR2 SYGVKD. The CDR3 sequence is 17 residues long. Trimming at V came to 2 bases and at J to 4 bases, leaving 11 bases not matched to a gene. CDR3 protein: CAISEPWDREGLYGYTF. The CDR3 DNA sequence: TGTGCCATCAGTGAGCCGTGGGACAGGGAGGGACTCTATGGCTACACCTTC.

V usage is TRBV10-3 and J usage is TRBJ1-5; 9 positions match TRBD1. Germline loops: CDR1 ENHRY, CDR2 SYGVKD. Unmatched junction bases numbered 6, after V lost 5 bases and J lost 4 bases. This CDR3 comprises 15 residues. The DNA of the CDR3 is TGTGCCATCAGTAAGGGACAGGGTGGGAATCAGCCCCAGCATTTT. Protein sequence: CAISKGQGGNQPQHF.

The genes are TRBV5-1 and TRBJ2-2; D gene uncertain. CDR3 length: 15 residues. Germline V CDR1 and CDR2: SGHRS, YFSETQ. V shed 5 bases and J shed 2 bases, with 13 bases lying between them. In nucleotides, the CDR3 is TGCGCCAGCAGGAAAACTTCTACCAACACCGGGGAGCTGTTTTTT. This codes for CASRKTSTNTGELFF.

V usage is TRBV7-2 and J usage is TRBJ1-1, with D possibly TRBD1 on 6 matching bases. Trimming left V 5 bases short and J 4 bases short, with 14 bases between. Per germline, CDR1 SGHTA and CDR2 FQGNSA. This CDR3 has 14 amino acids. The CDR3 region is CASSANRAGTEAFF. In nucleotides, the CDR3 is TGTGCCAGCAGCGCAAACAGGGCTGGCACTGAAGCTTTCTTT.

This sequence joins TRBV12-3 or TRBV12-4 and TRBJ2-7, with D hard to call. Trimming shortened V by 5 bases and J by 2 bases, and 7 bases separated the two germline ends. This CDR3 has 12 residues. CDR3 loop: CASSQRTYEQYF. CDR3 nucleotide sequence: TGTGCCAGCAGTCAACGCACCTACGAGCAGTACTTC.

V and J are TRBV14 and TRBJ1-1, with D possibly matching TRBD1 (5 bases). Trimming left V 3 bases short and J 4 bases short, with 9 bases between. The CDR3 is 13 residues long. Germline-derived CDR1 and CDR2 are SGHDN and FVKESK. CDR3 DNA: TGTGCCAGCAGCCATCTCAGGGCCACTGAAGCTTTCTTT. It specifies CASSHLRATEAFF.

This clone was counted once. The genes are TRBV20-1 and TRBJ1-5; D not resolved. CDR1 and CDR2 (germline): DFQATT, SNEGSKA (reference sequence). Trimming cost V 3 bases and J 0 bases, with 15 bases left between them. This CDR3 spans 16 amino acids. This CDR3 reads CSASFGAGYSNQPQHF. CDR3 nucleotides: TGCAGTGCTAGTTTCGGAGCAGGCTATAGCAATCAGCCCCAGCATTTT.

This clone is a singleton in its sample. The chain couples TRBV5-1 to TRBJ2-7; 10 bases line up with TRBD1. Germline V lookup: CDR1 SGHRS, CDR2 YFSETQ. CDR3 length: 16 amino acids. V was clipped by 2 bases and J by 5 bases; unmatched bases: 10. The CDR3 spells CASSFGQGGSGDEQYF. The CDR3 nucleotides read TGCGCCAGCAGCTTCGGACAGGGGGGTAGCGGGGACGAGCAGTACTTC. Full variable domain (missing parts from reference TRBV5-1 and TRBJ2-7): KAGVTQTPRYLIKTRGQQVTLSCSPISGHRSVSWYQQTPGQGLQFLFEYFSETQRNKGNFPGRFSGRQFSNSRSEMNVSTLELGDSALYLCASSFGQGGSGDEQYFGPGTRLTVT.

This chain joins TRBV12-3 or TRBV12-4 and TRBJ2-7; D remains ambiguous. The CDR3 spans 13 residues. Trimming left V 3 bases short and J 3 bases short, with 9 bases between. CDR3 nucleotide sequence: TGTGCCAGCAGTTTTTTTCGTCTCTACGAGCAGTACTTC. Its protein is CASSFFRLYEQYF.

This sequence joins TRBV11-2 and TRBJ2-2; TRBD2 agrees at 7 bases. The CDR3 loop spans 15 amino acids. V gave up 5 bases and J gave up 5 bases; unmatched junction bases: 8. CDR1 and CDR2 (germline): SGHAT, FQNNGV. The CDR3 loop reads CASSRNPGGTGELFF. CDR3 nucleotides: TGTGCCAGCAGCCGAAATCCGGGGGGAACCGGGGAGCTGTTTTTT.

Only one count was recorded for this clone. J is TRBJ2-6 and V is TRBV2; D is perhaps TRBD1 (5 bases). The CDR3 has 15 amino acids. Between the trimmed V and J ends, which lost 6 bases and 4 bases, there was a span of 13 bases. Germline V lookup: CDR1 SNHLY, CDR2 FYNNEI. The CDR3 reads CASRPWTSGANVLTF. The CDR3 nucleotides are TGTGCCAGCAGGCCATGGACATCCGGGGCCAACGTCCTGACTTTC.

The genes are TRBV7-2 and TRBJ2-5; TRBD2 matches 9 bases. After removal of 0 bases from V and 4 bases from J, the junction contained 6 bases not matched to a gene. There are 16 residues in the CDR3. The germline V gene encodes CDR1 SGHTA and CDR2 FQGNSA. CDR3 sequence (DNA): TGTGCCAGCAGCTTAGCTAGCGGGGGAGGGGGAGAGACCCAGTACTTC. It specifies CASSLASGGGGETQYF. The complete variable domain, with remaining parts taken from reference TRBV7-2 and TRBJ2-5, reads GAGVSQSPSNKVTEKGKDVELRCDPISGHTALYWYRQSLGQGLEFLIYFQGNSAPDKSGLPSDRFSAERTGGSVSTLTIQRTQQEDSAVYLCASSLASGGGGETQYFGPGTRLLVL.

The chain combines TRBV10-3 with TRBJ2-7; TRBD1 matches at 7 bases. The V gene's germline CDR1 is ENHRY and CDR2 SYGVKD. The V gene end was trimmed by 2 bases and the J gene end by 3 bases; junction bases not matched to a gene: 7. The CDR3 spans 15 residues. The CDR3 sequence is CAISEQDRKFYEQYF. DNA for the CDR3: TGTGCCATCAGTGAGCAGGACAGGAAATTCTACGAGCAGTACTTC.

The chain is built from TRBV5-1 and TRBJ2-2; TRBD2 might be the D (5 bases). V was pared by 5 bases and J by 1 base, with 12 bases between. CDR1 and CDR2 (germline): SGHRS, YFSETQ. CDR3 size: 15 residues. The CDR3 loop reads CASSRDRVNTGELFF. CDR3 bases: TGCGCCAGCAGTCGGGATCGGGTGAACACCGGGGAGCTGTTTTTT.

The V gene is TRBV29-1, the J gene TRBJ2-7, with D possibly TRBD2 on 5 matching bases. Trimming stripped 1 base from V and 2 bases from J, with 9 bases between. The germline V gene encodes CDR1 SQVTM and CDR2 ANQGSEA. The CDR3 loop spans 13 amino acids. In DNA form, the CDR3 reads TGCAGCGTTGAAGGGACTTGGACCTACGAGCAGTACTTC. Encoded protein: CSVEGTWTYEQYF.

The rearrangement uses TRBV19 and TRBJ1-5; tentative D call: TRBD1 (6 bases). The CDR3 is made up of 16 amino acids. The germline V gene has CDR1 LNHDA and CDR2 SQIVND (reference sequence). V gave up 3 bases and J gave up 2 bases, with 14 bases separating them. CDR3 sequence (DNA): TGTGCCAGTAGTATCAACAGGGTTGGGGGCAATCAGCCCCAGCATTTT. It codes for CASSINRVGGNQPQHF.

The chain recombines TRBV25-1 with TRBJ1-3; TRBD1 aligns across 10 bases. This CDR3 has 16 amino acids. CDR1 and CDR2 from the germline V gene are MGHDK and SYGVNS. The V segment lost 1 base and the J segment 1 base; nucleotides outside the gene matches: 1. This CDR3 reads CASSEWTGGSGNTIYF. DNA of the CDR3: TGTGCCAGCAGTGAATGGACAGGGGGGTCTGGAAACACCATATATTTT.

The rearrangement links TRBV5-4 to TRBJ1-2; D is undetermined. This CDR3 region has 13 residues. Germline V gene sequence: CDR1 SGHNT, CDR2 YYREEE (reference sequence). Trimming pared 4 bases from V and 2 bases from J, leaving 9 bases between. CDR3 sequence: CASSNPGNYGYTF. The CDR3 DNA follows: TGTGCCAGCAGCAACCCCGGGAACTATGGCTACACCTTC. Looking up the rest from reference TRBV5-4 and TRBJ1-2 gives the full variable domain: ETGVTQSPTHLIKTRGQQVTLRCSSQSGHNTVSWYQQALGQGPQFIFQYYREEENGRGNFPPRFSGLQFPNYSSELNVNALELDDSALYLCASSNPGNYGYTFGSGTRLTVV.

The chain carries TRBV4-1 and TRBJ2-7; D not resolved. V lost 3 bases, J lost 2 bases, and 11 bases lay in between. From germline, CDR1 is MGHRA and CDR2 YSYEKL. This CDR3 contains 14 residues. The CDR3 DNA sequence: TGCGCCAGCAGCCAGTCGTCGGCTGCCTACGAGCAGTACTTC. Protein sequence: CASSQSSAAYEQYF.

DNA for the CDR3: TGTGCCAGCAGCGTCGGGGTACTAACTGAAGCTTTCTTT. It encodes CASSVGVLTEAFF. The gene calls are TRBV9 and TRBJ1-1; D is unclear. The length of the CDR3 is 13 residues. The V end was cut by 2 bases, the J end by 5 bases, with 10 bases between. The germline CDR1 and CDR2 sequences are SGDLS and YYNGEE.

The J gene is TRBJ2-1, the V gene TRBV29-1; D perhaps matches TRBD2 (6 bases). Germline lookup yields CDR1 SQVTM and CDR2 ANQGSEA. Deletions cut 4 bases from V and 9 bases from J, with 22 bases between. The CDR3 runs 15 residues. The DNA of the CDR3 is TGCAGCGTTGCGGGCGGGGCGGTCGGCAATCTTGAGCAGTTCTTC. Amino acid sequence: CSVAGGAVGNLEQFF.

This clone was seen a single time. As DNA, the CDR3 is TGTGCCAGCTCAGGCAGTTCCTACGAGCAGTACTTC. Translation gives CASSGSSYEQYF. V usage is TRBV3-1 (or the pseudogene TRBV3-2) and J usage is TRBJ2-7; D is undetermined. Germline CDR1 LGHDT, CDR2 YNNKEL (reference sequence). The CDR3 is 12 residues long. Trimming stripped 8 bases from V and 1 base from J, with 9 bases between.